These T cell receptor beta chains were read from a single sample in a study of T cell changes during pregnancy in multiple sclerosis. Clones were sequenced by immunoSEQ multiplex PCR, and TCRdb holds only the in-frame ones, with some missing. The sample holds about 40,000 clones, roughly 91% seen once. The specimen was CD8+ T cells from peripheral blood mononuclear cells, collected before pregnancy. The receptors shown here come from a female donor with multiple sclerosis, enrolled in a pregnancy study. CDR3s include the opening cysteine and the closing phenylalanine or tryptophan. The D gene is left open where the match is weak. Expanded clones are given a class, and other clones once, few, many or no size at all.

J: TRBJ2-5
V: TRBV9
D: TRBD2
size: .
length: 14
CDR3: CASSPSGRPETQYF
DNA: TGTGCCAGCAGCCCAAGCGGGAGGCCAGAGACCCAGTACTTC

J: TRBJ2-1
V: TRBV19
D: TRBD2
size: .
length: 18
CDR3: CASSIDESRGTSDNEQFF
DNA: TGTGCCAGTAGTATAGATGAATCACGGGGGACTAGCGACAATGAGCAGTTCTTC

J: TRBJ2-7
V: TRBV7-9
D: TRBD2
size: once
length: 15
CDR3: CASSGFTSGINEQYF
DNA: TGTGCCAGCAGCGGCTTCACTAGCGGGATAAACGAGCAGTACTTC

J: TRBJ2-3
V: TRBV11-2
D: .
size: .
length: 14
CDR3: CASSLGVFTDTQYF
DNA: TGTGCCAGCAGCTTAGGAGTGTTCACAGATACGCAGTATTTT

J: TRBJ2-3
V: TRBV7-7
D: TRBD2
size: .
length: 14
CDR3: CASSPLADTDTQYF
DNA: TGTGCTAGCAGCCCCCTAGCGGACACAGATACGCAGTATTTT

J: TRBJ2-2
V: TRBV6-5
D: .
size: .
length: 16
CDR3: CASSSLMDSRTGELFF
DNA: TGTGCCAGCAGTTCCCTTATGGACAGTCGGACCGGGGAGCTGTTTTTT

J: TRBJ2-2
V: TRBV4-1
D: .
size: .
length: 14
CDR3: CASAGSGNTGELFF
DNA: TGCGCTTCGGCCGGGTCGGGGAACACCGGGGAGCTGTTTTTT

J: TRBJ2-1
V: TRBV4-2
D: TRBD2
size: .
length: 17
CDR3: CASSQDPGGTAYNEQFF
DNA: TGTGCCAGCAGCCAAGATCCGGGGGGGACTGCTTACAATGAGCAGTTCTTC

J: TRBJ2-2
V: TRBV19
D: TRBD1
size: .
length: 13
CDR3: CAGRQGNTGELFF
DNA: TGTGCCGGGCGACAGGGGAACACCGGGGAGCTGTTTTTT

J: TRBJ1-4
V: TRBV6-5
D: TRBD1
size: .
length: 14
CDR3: CATGRGQGNEKLFF
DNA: TGTGCCACTGGAAGGGGGCAAGGTAATGAAAAACTGTTTTTT

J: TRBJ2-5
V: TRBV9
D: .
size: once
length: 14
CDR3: CASSVAGGSETQYF
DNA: TGTGCCAGCAGCGTAGCAGGAGGTTCAGAGACCCAGTACTTC

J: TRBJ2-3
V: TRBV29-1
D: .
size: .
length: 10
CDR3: CSVARDTQYF
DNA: TGCAGCGTTGCTAGGGATACGCAGTATTTT

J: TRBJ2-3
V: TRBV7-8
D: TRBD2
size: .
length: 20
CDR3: CASSLRRLAGGKYSTDTQYF
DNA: TGTGCCAGCAGCCTGCGTCGACTAGCGGGAGGAAAGTATAGCACAGATACGCAGTATTTT

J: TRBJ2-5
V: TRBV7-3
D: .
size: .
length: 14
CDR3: CASSDRLGGETQYF
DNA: TGTGCCAGCAGCGACCGTCTAGGAGGAGAGACCCAGTACTTC

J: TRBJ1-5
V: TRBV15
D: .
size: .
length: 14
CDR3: CATNSRQLNQPQHF
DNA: TGTGCCACCAATAGTCGACAGTTAAATCAGCCCCAGCATTTT

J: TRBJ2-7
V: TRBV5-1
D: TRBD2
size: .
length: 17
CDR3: CASSLGTGLAGVGEQYF
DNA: TGCGCCAGCAGCTTGGGTACGGGACTAGCGGGAGTAGGCGAGCAGTACTTC

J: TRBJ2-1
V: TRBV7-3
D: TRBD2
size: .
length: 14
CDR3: CASSPGTSGSEQFF
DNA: TGTGCCAGCAGCCCCGGAACTAGCGGGTCGGAGCAGTTCTTC

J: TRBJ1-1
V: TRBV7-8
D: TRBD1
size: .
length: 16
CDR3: CAQNKGAFFFGTEAFF
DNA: TGTGCCCAGAATAAGGGGGCGTTTTTTTTCGGGACTGAAGCTTTCTTT

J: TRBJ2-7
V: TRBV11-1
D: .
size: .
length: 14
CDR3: CASSSTSSFYEQYF
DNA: TGTGCCAGCAGCTCAACTAGCTCCTTCTACGAGCAGTACTTC

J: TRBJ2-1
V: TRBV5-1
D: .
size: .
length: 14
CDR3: CASSLEGTIPEQFF
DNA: TGCGCCAGCAGCTTGGAGGGGACAATCCCCGAGCAGTTCTTC

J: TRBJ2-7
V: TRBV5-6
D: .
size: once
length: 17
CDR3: CASSLLGRDLSSYEQYF
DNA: TGTGCCAGCAGCTTGCTCGGGCGGGATCTGAGCTCCTACGAGCAGTACTTC

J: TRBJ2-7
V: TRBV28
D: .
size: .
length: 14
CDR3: CASSFPGQTYEQYF
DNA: TGTGCCAGCAGTTTTCCCGGACAAACCTACGAGCAGTACTTC

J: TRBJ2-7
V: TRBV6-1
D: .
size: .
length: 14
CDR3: CASSAAGDSYEQYF
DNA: TGTGCCAGCAGTGCGGCAGGGGACTCCTACGAGCAGTACTTC

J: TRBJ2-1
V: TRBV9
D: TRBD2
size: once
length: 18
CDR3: CASSVGKWGLANYNEQFF
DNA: TGTGCCAGCAGCGTAGGTAAGTGGGGACTAGCGAATTACAATGAGCAGTTCTTC

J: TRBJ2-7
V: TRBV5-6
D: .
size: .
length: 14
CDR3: CASSLPGANPEQYF
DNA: TGTGCCAGCAGCTTACCAGGGGCGAACCCCGAGCAGTACTTC

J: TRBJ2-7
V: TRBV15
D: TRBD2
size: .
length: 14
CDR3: CATSGGETHYEQYF
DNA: TGTGCCACCAGCGGGGGGGAGACACACTACGAGCAGTACTTC